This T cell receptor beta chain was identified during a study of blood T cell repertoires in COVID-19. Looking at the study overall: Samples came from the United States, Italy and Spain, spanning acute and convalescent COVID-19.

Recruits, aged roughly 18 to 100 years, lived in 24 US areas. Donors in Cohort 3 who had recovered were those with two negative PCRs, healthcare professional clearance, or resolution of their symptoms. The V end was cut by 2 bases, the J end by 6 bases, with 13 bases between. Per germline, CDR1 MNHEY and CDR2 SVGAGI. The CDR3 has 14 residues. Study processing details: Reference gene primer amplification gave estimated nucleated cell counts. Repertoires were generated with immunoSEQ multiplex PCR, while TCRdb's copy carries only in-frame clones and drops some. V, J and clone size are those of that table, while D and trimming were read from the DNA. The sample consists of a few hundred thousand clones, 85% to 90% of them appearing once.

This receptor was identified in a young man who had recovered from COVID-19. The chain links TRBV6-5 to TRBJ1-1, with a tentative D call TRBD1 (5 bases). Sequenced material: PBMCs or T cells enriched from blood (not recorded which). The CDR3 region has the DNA TGTGCCAGCAGTTACGGGGCCCTAGGCGCTGAAGCTTTCTTT. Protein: CASSYGALGAEAFF.